This is a list of T cell receptor beta chains from one sample in a study of T cell responses to AZD1222 COVID-19 vaccine. Assay: immunoSEQ multiplex PCR; the TCRdb copy retains only in-frame clones and omits some. The table records under 95,000 clones, around nine tenths of them present only once. Sequenced material: peripheral blood, taken on day 0 of AZD1222 vaccination. These receptors were obtained from an adult in good health. CDR3s include the opening cysteine and the closing phenylalanine or tryptophan. D genes are given only for firm matches. Expanded clones are given a class, and other clones once, few, many or no size at all.

>10|NA|TRBV6-5|NA|TRBJ2-7
TGTGCCAGCGGGGGACCCGAGCAGTACTTC
CASGGPEQYF
>13|NA|TRBV29-1|NA|TRBJ1-2
TGCAGCGTTGTCACAGCCTCTAACTATGGCTACACCTTC
CSVVTASNYGYTF
>15|NA|TRBV5-8|TRBD1|TRBJ1-5
TGTGCCAGCAGCCTCAGGACAGGGGGCTTGGAGGGCCCTCATTTT
CASSLRTGGLEGPHF
>11|NA|TRBV28|NA|TRBJ1-1
TGTGCCAGCACCCTGAACACTGAAGCTTTCTTT
CASTLNTEAFF
>15|NA|TRBV21-1|NA|TRBJ1-5
TGTGCCAGCAGAAGGGGACAGGGGTTTTGTCAGCCCCAGCATTTT
CASRRGQGFCQPQHF
>16|NA|TRBV24-1|NA|TRBJ2-3
TGTGCCACCAAAGCCGGCTCCACGACCTTCGGGGATACGCAGTATTTT
CATKAGSTTFGDTQYF
>17|few|TRBV28|NA|TRBJ1-5
TGTGCCAGCAGTCCATATGGTCGAACAGGGTATCATCAGCCCCAGCATTTT
CASSPYGRTGYHQPQHF
>14|NA|TRBV30|TRBD2|TRBJ2-1
TGTGCCTACCAGACTAGCGGGGGATACAATGAGCAGTTCTTC
CAYQTSGGYNEQFF
>14|NA|TRBV23-1|NA|TRBJ2-1
TGCGCCAGCAGGAGGGGACTTCAGGGGAATGAGCAGTTCTTC
CASRRGLQGNEQFF
>15|NA|TRBV20-1|NA|TRBJ1-6
TGCAGTGCTAGTGGTGGGGGCCGGGGTAATTCACCCCTCCACTTT
CSASGGGRGNSPLHF